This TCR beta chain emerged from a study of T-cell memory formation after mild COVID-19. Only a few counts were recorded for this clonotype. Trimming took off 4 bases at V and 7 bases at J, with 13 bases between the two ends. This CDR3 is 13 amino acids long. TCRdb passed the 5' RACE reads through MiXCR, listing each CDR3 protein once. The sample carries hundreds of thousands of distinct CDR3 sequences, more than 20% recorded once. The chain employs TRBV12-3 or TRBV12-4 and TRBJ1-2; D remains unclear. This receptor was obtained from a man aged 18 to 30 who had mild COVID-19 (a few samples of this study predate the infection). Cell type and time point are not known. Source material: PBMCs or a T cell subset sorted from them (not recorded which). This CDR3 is CASSYTDRVGYTF. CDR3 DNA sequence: TGTGCCAGCAGTTATACTGATAGAGTTGGCTACACCTTC.